The TCR beta chain described here comes from a study of identical twins. Each CDR3 protein gets one entry after TCRdb re-called the 5' RACE reads with MiXCR. The data contain roughly 770,000 distinct CDR3 sequences, 15% to 20% of them seen just once; the ten biggest clones take up less than 15%. As for this clonotype: Its antigen remains unidentified.

The germline V and J ends were trimmed by 6 bases and 8 bases, with 20 bases remaining between them. CDR1 MNHNS and CDR2 SASEGT come from the germline V gene. The CDR3 covers 15 residues. Study findings and constraints: The abundant beta clonotypes from cord blood had fewer insertions, and memory repertoires had none of this.

Healthy Caucasians alone served as donors. These records were also assigned to another study, of T cells expressing NK-cell markers. From that study: Top CD8+ clonotypes included the dominant CD3+CD56+NKG2C+ clonotypes in roughly 6 donors.

The sequenced material came from PBMCs. The sequence was obtained from a woman between 18 and 29 years old in good health. The rearrangement uses TRBV6-1 and TRBJ2-1, with D possibly being TRBD1 (6 bases). The CDR3 loop is CASSPETGRSDEQFF. CDR3 DNA sequence: TGTGCCAGCAGCCCCGAGACAGGCAGGTCGGATGAGCAGTTCTTC.